The rows below give T cell receptor beta chains drawn from one sample of a study of shared clonotypes between healthy human individuals. The method was immunoSEQ multiplex PCR; TCRdb's version includes in-frame clones alone and lacks a portion of them. The sample contains about 1 million clones, around 75% of which appear only once. Source material: memory CD4+ T cells sorted from blood. The receptors shown here come from a man aged 18 to 30 in good health. Each CDR3 is given with its conserved first and last residue. Each record gives: clone size, D gene, V gene, J gene, CDR3 DNA, CDR3 protein. The D gene is left open where the match is weak. Clone size, where shown, is once, few, many, or a class for clones that have expanded.

size: -
D: -
V: TRBV5-6
J: TRBJ1-3
DNA: TGTGCCAGCAGCTTTCGGCGAATCTCTGGAAACACCATATATTTT
CDR3: CASSFRRISGNTIYF

size: -
D: -
V: TRBV30
J: TRBJ2-1
DNA: TGTGCCTGGAGTACGGACTTAGGGGGCTACAATGAGCAGTTCTTC
CDR3: CAWSTDLGGYNEQFF

size: -
D: -
V: TRBV18
J: TRBJ2-7
DNA: TGTGCCAGCTCACCACCAACCGGGACCGATAATTACGAGCAGTACTTC
CDR3: CASSPPTGTDNYEQYF

size: -
D: -
V: TRBV6-1
J: TRBJ2-1
DNA: TGTGCCAGCAGTGCCGACAGGTACAATGAGCAGTTCTTC
CDR3: CASSADRYNEQFF

size: -
D: -
V: TRBV15
J: TRBJ1-4
DNA: TGTGCCACCAGCAGAGATCTGATGCTGGTTGAAAAACTGTTTTTT
CDR3: CATSRDLMLVEKLFF

size: -
D: -
V: TRBV11-2
J: TRBJ2-5
DNA: TGTGCCAGCAGCTTAGATTCGGCTAGTAGGTCGGCCCAGTACTTC
CDR3: CASSLDSASRSAQYF

size: -
D: -
V: TRBV6-6
J: TRBJ1-1
DNA: TGTGCCAGCAGTTACTCGAAGATCGTAGAAGCTTTCTTT
CDR3: CASSYSKIVEAFF

size: -
D: TRBD1
V: TRBV30
J: TRBJ1-2
DNA: TGTGCCTGGAGGGGGACAGGGAATGGCTACACCTTC
CDR3: CAWRGTGNGYTF

size: -
D: TRBD2
V: TRBV5-1
J: TRBJ2-7
DNA: TGCGCCAGCAGCTTGGAGGGCGGGGGGGCCCCCTACGAGCAGTACTTC
CDR3: CASSLEGGGAPYEQYF

size: few
D: -
V: TRBV18
J: TRBJ1-1
DNA: TGTGCCAGCTCACCACAGGGGAAGACTGAAGCTTTCTTT
CDR3: CASSPQGKTEAFF

size: -
D: -
V: TRBV6-6
J: TRBJ1-2
DNA: TGTGCCAGCAGTACAGCTATTTCTTATGGCTACACCTTC
CDR3: CASSTAISYGYTF

size: -
D: -
V: TRBV19
J: TRBJ2-5
DNA: TGTGCCAGTAGTATAGGGCAGGAGACCCAGTACTTC
CDR3: CASSIGQETQYF

size: once
D: TRBD2
V: TRBV27
J: TRBJ2-3
DNA: TGTGCCAGCAGAAACAAACCGAGCGGGAGGGATACGCAGTATTTT
CDR3: CASRNKPSGRDTQYF

size: -
D: -
V: TRBV27
J: TRBJ2-7
DNA: TGTGCCAGCAGTTTATCCTCCACACCCAGCCCCGTGTACGAGCAGTACTTC
CDR3: CASSLSSTPSPVYEQYF

size: -
D: TRBD1
V: TRBV30
J: TRBJ1-3
DNA: TGTGCCTGGTCACAGGGGACAGGAAACACCATATATTTT
CDR3: CAWSQGTGNTIYF

size: -
D: -
V: TRBV9
J: TRBJ2-3
DNA: TGTGCCAGCAGTTATACGGACGCAGATACGCAGTATTTT
CDR3: CASSYTDADTQYF

size: few
D: -
V: TRBV4-3
J: TRBJ2-2
DNA: TGCGCCAGCAGCCTTTACGCAGGGACCCGAAACACCGGGGAGCTGTTTTTT
CDR3: CASSLYAGTRNTGELFF

size: -
D: TRBD1
V: TRBV6-1
J: TRBJ2-7
DNA: TGTGCCAGCAGTAGTTCGGACAGGCTCTACGAGCAGTACTTC
CDR3: CASSSSDRLYEQYF